Below are 25 T cell receptor beta chains sequenced from a single sample in a study of CD8+ T cells in alopecia areata. Extracted from the samples, RNA was reverse transcribed into cDNA to serve as the sequencing template. Profiling relied on immunoSEQ multiplex PCR, and the TCRdb table lists in-frame clones only, not all of them. Of 50,000 to 70,000 clones listed, about 44% are singletons. Material: NKG2D-low CD8+ T cells sorted from blood. The receptors were gathered from a human donor with alopecia areata.

This clone was picked up a small number of times. V gene TRBV2 combines with J gene TRBJ2-5, with D uncertain. The CDR3 is 12 amino acids. The ends were cut back, 3 bases at V and 5 bases at J, with 7 bases in the middle. Germline loops: CDR1 SNHLY, CDR2 FYNNEI. CDR3 amino acids: CASSDRRETQYF. Here the CDR3 DNA reads TGTGCCAGCAGTGACCGGCGTGAGACCCAGTACTTC.

V is TRBV28 and J is TRBJ2-7; TRBD2 might be the D (5 bases). Trimming stripped 3 bases from V and 1 base from J, with 22 bases between. The CDR3 runs to 18 residues. Germline lookup yields CDR1 MDHEN and CDR2 SYDVKM. The CDR3 loop reads CASSFMPRVGGDSYEQYF. The CDR3 DNA sequence: TGTGCCAGCAGTTTTATGCCTCGGGTAGGAGGTGATTCCTACGAGCAGTACTTC. The whole variable domain, filled in from reference TRBV28 and TRBJ2-7, reads DVKVTQSSRYLVKRTGEKVFLECVQDMDHENMFWYRQDPGLGLRLIYFSYDVKMKEKGDIPEGYSVSREKKERFSLILESASTNQTSMYLCASSFMPRVGGDSYEQYFGPGTRLTVT.

This clone was observed at least ten times. The chain is built from TRBV9 and TRBJ2-3; D not certain. The CDR3 loop spans 13 amino acids. V shed 4 bases and J shed 2 bases, with 8 bases lying between them. Germline V gives CDR1 SGDLS, CDR2 YYNGEE. CDR3 bases: TGTGCCAGCAGCCCCCACGCCACAGATACGCAGTATTTT. It translates to CASSPHATDTQYF.

The J gene is TRBJ1-1, the V gene TRBV5-4, with D uncertain. Deletions cut 7 bases from V and 3 bases from J, with 10 bases between. Germline-derived CDR1 and CDR2 are SGHNT and YYREEE (reference sequence). This CDR3 has 12 amino acids. The CDR3 region has the DNA TGTGCCAGCCAAGGCGGGTACACTGAAGCTTTCTTT. Encoded protein: CASQGGYTEAFF.

The rearrangement joins TRBV2 to TRBJ2-7, with D possibly called TRBD1 or TRBD2 (5 bases each). CDR1 and CDR2 from the germline V gene are SNHLY and FYNNEI. The CDR3 sequence is 11 residues long. V lost 5 bases and J 7 bases, leaving 9 bases between the germline ends. CDR3 nucleotide sequence: TGTGCCAGCAGTCCGGGACGGGAGCAGTACTTC. Translated: CASSPGREQYF.

The chain couples TRBV27 to TRBJ2-1, with 7 nucleotides matching TRBD2. Trimming removed 6 bases from V and 4 bases from J; junction bases left unmatched: 9. Germline lookup yields CDR1 MNHEY and CDR2 SMNVEV (reference sequence). CDR3 length equals 15 residues. CDR3 region: CASSLSGLPYNEQFF. The CDR3 nucleotides read TGTGCCAGCAGCCTTAGCGGGCTACCGTACAATGAGCAGTTCTTC.

The chain carries TRBV7-8 and TRBJ2-1; 10 nucleotides line up with TRBD2. The CDR3 covers 13 residues. V shed 6 bases and J 7 bases; nucleotides not matched to a gene: 3. CDR1 SGHVS and CDR2 FQNEAQ come from the germline V gene. Written as DNA, the CDR3 is TGTGCCAGCAGTAGCGGGAGGAAAAATGAGCAGTTCTTC. Translated, it gives CASSSGRKNEQFF.

The chain joins TRBV7-2 to TRBJ2-4; 10 nucleotides agree with TRBD2. Trimming cost V 1 base and J 13 bases; bases outside gene matches: 4. CDR1 and CDR2 from the germline V gene are SGHTA and FQGNSA. The CDR3 is 13 residues long. This CDR3 reads CASSLVTSGQQYF. Written as DNA, the CDR3 is TGTGCCAGCAGCTTAGTGACTAGCGGGCAGCAGTACTTC.

The chain is built from TRBV10-3 and TRBJ2-2, with D perhaps TRBD1 or TRBD2 (6 bases each). CDR3 size: 13 residues. Germline V gives CDR1 ENHRY, CDR2 SYGVKD. V was cut by 11 bases and J by 6 bases, with 16 bases left in between. In nucleotides, the CDR3 is TGTGCCGTCTGGATGGGGGGCCCCGGGGAGCTGTTTTTT. Amino acid sequence: CAVWMGGPGELFF.

The V and J genes are TRBV9 and TRBJ2-2; D is uncertain. Looked up from germline, CDR1 is SGDLS and CDR2 is YYNGEE. This CDR3 region has 14 residues. Trimming pared 3 bases from V and 8 bases from J, leaving 14 bases between. CDR3 sequence (DNA): TGTGCCAGCAGCGCGGAAAACGCGCCAGGGGAGCTGTTTTTT. Encoded protein: CASSAENAPGELFF.

Points on this clone: At the DNA level, this CDR3 is encoded by other sequences in the same sample as well. This chain links TRBV7-9 with TRBJ2-7, with 7 bases fitting TRBD2. Germline loops: CDR1 SEHNR, CDR2 FQNEAQ (reference sequence). The trim removed 4 bases at V and 4 bases at J, leaving 7 bases unmatched. The CDR3 loop spans 14 amino acids. The CDR3 loop reads CASSSPGGPYEQYF. The CDR3 DNA is TGTGCCAGCAGCTCCCCGGGAGGACCTTACGAGCAGTACTTC.

In its sample, this clone was seen a few times. This chain connects TRBV29-1 to TRBJ2-2; a weak D match, TRBD2 (6 bases). Trimming took 5 bases from V and 4 from J, leaving 8 bases between them. This CDR3 comprises 12 residues. The germline CDR1 and CDR2 sequences are SQVTM and ANQGSEA. CDR3 amino acids: CSVPGGTGELFF. The DNA of the CDR3 is TGCAGCGTTCCCGGGGGCACCGGGGAGCTGTTTTTT.

The genes are TRBV12-5 and TRBJ2-7; D is unresolved. V was cut by 4 bases and J by 4 bases, with 5 bases left in between. Germline V gene sequence: CDR1 LGHNT, CDR2 FRNRAP. The length of the CDR3 is 11 residues. DNA of the CDR3: TGTGCTAGTGGTTGGGGTTACGAGCAGTACTTC. Encoded protein: CASGWGYEQYF.

CDR3 protein: CASSIGLLGTFFSSGANVLTF. Written as DNA, the CDR3 is TGTGCCAGCAGCATCGGCCTTCTTGGGACATTCTTTAGCTCTGGGGCCAACGTCCTGACTTTC. The chain couples TRBV21-1 to TRBJ2-6; TRBD1 was called by the table and not checked on the DNA. TRBV21-1 is reported as a pseudogene. The CDR3 is 21 residues long.

The gene calls are TRBV29-1 and TRBJ2-5; TRBD2 is a possible D gene (7 bases). CDR1 and CDR2 from the germline V gene are SQVTM and ANQGSEA. The CDR3 totals 14 residues. Trimming removed 6 bases at V and 5 bases at J, with 19 bases between. CDR3 DNA: TGCAGCGTCGAGGGGACGGGGGGCTGGGAGACCCAGTACTTC. Amino acid sequence: CSVEGTGGWETQYF.

The chain is built from TRBV5-6 and TRBJ1-2, with 8 bases that match TRBD1. CDR3 length equals 14 residues. Germline assignment: CDR1 SGHDT and CDR2 YYEEEE. Trimming took 0 bases from V and 7 from J; bases not matched to a gene: 5. The chain's CDR3 is CASSLGQGATGYTF. CDR3 sequence (DNA): TGTGCCAGCAGCTTGGGTCAGGGGGCGACTGGCTACACCTTC.

V is TRBV6-6 and J is TRBJ2-2; D remains unclear. Trimming took off 8 bases at V and 3 bases at J, with 10 bases between the two ends. The CDR3 sequence is 13 residues long. In germline, CDR1 is MNHNY, CDR2 SVGAGI (reference sequence). This CDR3 reads CASCQLHTGELFF. The CDR3 bases are TGTGCCAGCTGCCAGTTACACACCGGGGAGCTGTTTTTT.

The table lists this clone with a few counts. The chain employs TRBV27 and TRBJ2-7, with 10 bases lining up with TRBD2. The CDR3 length is 15 residues. From germline, CDR1 is MNHEY and CDR2 SMNVEV (reference sequence). V lost 2 bases to trimming and J lost 4 bases; unmatched junction nucleotides: 5. CDR3 amino acids: CASSLTASGSYEQYF. In DNA, the CDR3 is TGTGCCAGCAGTTTAACTGCTAGCGGGAGTTACGAGCAGTACTTC.

This clone was counted only a few times. This chain joins TRBV28 and TRBJ2-1, with D maybe TRBD1 (5 bases). CDR1 is MDHEN, CDR2 SYDVKM, per germline. This CDR3 is built from 12 residues. Trimming took 5 bases from V and 10 from J, leaving 12 bases between them. CDR3 coding DNA: TGTGCCAGCAGTCCTGGGGCAGGGGAGCAGTTCTTC. Translation: CASSPGAGEQFF. The variable domain in full, with the rest retrieved from reference TRBV28 and TRBJ2-1, is DVKVTQSSRYLVKRTGEKVFLECVQDMDHENMFWYRQDPGLGLRLIYFSYDVKMKEKGDIPEGYSVSREKKERFSLILESASTNQTSMYLCASSPGAGEQFFGPGTRLTVL.

The rearrangement links TRBV27 to TRBJ2-5, with 7 bases matching TRBD1. V dropped 6 bases and J dropped 3; count of bases not matched to a gene: 7. Germline lookup yields CDR1 MNHEY and CDR2 SMNVEV (reference sequence). The CDR3 has 14 residues. CDR3 in amino acids: CASSLTTGEETQYF. DNA for the CDR3: TGTGCCAGCAGCCTCACAACAGGGGAAGAGACCCAGTACTTC.

This sequence joins TRBV28 and TRBJ2-3; no reliable D call. Germline CDR1 is MDHEN and CDR2 is SYDVKM. With 1 base removed from V and 6 bases from J, the gap between germline ends came to 2 bases. This CDR3 comprises 11 residues. CDR3 sequence (DNA): TGTGCCAGCAGTTTATCGGATACGCAGTATTTT. This codes for CASSLSDTQYF.

Only a few counts were recorded for this clone. CDR3 in DNA: TGTGCCAGCAGCCCCAGCCGGGACCGTCCTAACTATGGCTACACCTTC. This gives the protein CASSPSRDRPNYGYTF. The J gene is TRBJ1-2, the V gene TRBV7-9, with D perhaps TRBD1 (5 bases). The germline CDR1 and CDR2 sequences are SEHNR and FQNEAQ (reference sequence). The CDR3 runs 16 residues. V lost 5 bases and J 0 bases, leaving 16 bases between the germline ends.

The chain has TRBV13 and TRBJ2-7; 7 bases are a match to TRBD2. The CDR3 loop spans 13 amino acids. V trimming: 3 bases; J trimming: 3 bases; junction bases outside the gene matches: 2. Germline V CDR1 and CDR2: PRHDT, FYEKMQ (reference sequence). CDR3 residues: CASSLGDYYEQYF. For the CDR3, the DNA is TGTGCCAGCAGCTTGGGGGACTACTACGAGCAGTACTTC.

This clone has only a few counts. The gene calls are TRBV28 and TRBJ2-1; possibly TRBD1 or TRBD2 for D (5 bases each). Per the germline V gene, CDR1 is MDHEN and CDR2 is SYDVKM. The length of the CDR3 is 14 residues. Trimming pared 5 bases from V and 7 bases from J, leaving 15 bases between. The CDR3 here is CASSSNRDRNEQFF. The CDR3 coding sequence is TGTGCCAGCAGTAGCAACCGGGACCGGAATGAGCAGTTCTTC.

This clone was seen only a few times. The chain employs TRBV2 and TRBJ2-2; the D gene is possibly TRBD2 (6 bases). Looked up from germline, CDR1 is SNHLY and CDR2 is FYNNEI. Trimming stripped 4 bases from V and 6 bases from J, with 15 bases between. The CDR3 contains 15 residues. The DNA of the CDR3 is TGTGCCAGCAGTGGGGGGGAAGTCGTCCCCGGGGAGCTGTTTTTT. It specifies CASSGGEVVPGELFF.